Given below is one T cell receptor (beta chain) in context. This clone was detected a few times. Its antigen remains unidentified. No base qualities exist here, and no much larger clone lies one base off it. The cohort consisted of 650 to 700 healthy bone marrow donors. At the time of sampling, every cohort member was nominally healthy, though immune exposures that went unrecorded were likely present. The donor tested CMV seropositive, placing the donor among the approximately 290 seropositive members of the cohort. A peripheral blood sample was provided by each donor, and peripheral blood mononuclear cells were used for TCR beta sequencing. The Qiagen DNeasy Blood Extraction Kit was used to extract genomic DNA from the blood cell samples. This record belongs to a study of cytomegalovirus exposure and HLA in healthy donors (dated by TCRdb to 2016 to 2017). For context, the study as a whole: An earlier analysis of approximately 640 of the donors reported 250 to 350 Gb of sequence data and more than 90 million unique TCR beta sequences from about 180 million T cells. Roughly 300 gigabases of sequencing data and 80 million or so unique TCR sequences were included in an early release covering over 600 HLA-typed donors. Of the 350 to 450 genotyped donors, around 81% fell in the genetic ancestry cluster associated with self-reported Caucasian donors. The study aimed to test whether signatures of past pathogen exposure could be identified by cataloging public T cell receptors. The study profiled the T cell repertoires of hundreds of subjects by immunosequencing and related them to cytomegalovirus serostatus. Along with the roughly 610-subject first cohort, a separate validation cohort of over a hundred different subjects was used. To predict cytomegalovirus infection status, the study brought together high-throughput TCR immunosequencing, statistical association of individual TCRs with disease status, and machine learning. A later analysis re-analyzed previously published TCR beta repertoires from 550 to 700 donors and added high-resolution HLA genotyping to study TCR occurrence patterns. In the later analysis, no new phenotypic data were used to find candidate immune exposures; instead, reliance was placed on TCR beta sequences and their occurrence across donors. An earlier analysis of some 500 of the donors applied high-throughput TCR beta sequencing to assess whether each TCR beta V gene segment acted as functional or pseudogenic. Donor age, sex, ethnicity and CMV serostatus were collected together with the repertoire data. In a later genetic analysis, genome-wide SNP genotypes for about three fifths of the roughly 670 donors were used, and that subset was treated as a discovery cohort. All discovery cohort repertoires had been generated on a single sequencing platform. HLA typing covered class I and class II loci at four-digit resolution. Typing coverage varied by locus: roughly 620-630 donors for A, B, C, DRB1 and DQB1; roughly 560 for DQA1; around 610 for DPA1; around 450 for DPB1. A handful of DR-DQ haplotypes were handled as single units for association and clustering because linkage in the cohort was strong. Among under 450 genotyped donors of the cohort, an average of around 240,000 unique TCR beta nucleotide sequences were sequenced per donor, 15% to 20% of them non-productive.

V and J are truncated by 8 bases and 3 bases respectively, leaving an intervening sequence of 8 bases. CDR1 is given as ENHRY and CDR2 as SYGVKD, both from the germline V gene. The CDR3 numbers 11 residues from cysteine through phenylalanine. Just CDR3 DNA is preserved here, 33 bases in frame from base 1. The library was generated by the immunoSEQ multiplex PCR assay. The multiplex PCR relied on a mix of 60 forward primers for TCR Vbeta segments and 13 reverse primers for TCR Jbeta segments. Amplification of the CDR3 region of rearranged TCR beta genes was performed with a multiplex PCR assay on genomic DNA. The Illumina HiSeq System was used to sequence the amplified TCR beta libraries as 87-base-pair reads. Under the source paper's analysis protocol: Across the 640 or so repertoires, a later analysis counted tens of millions of unique TCR beta chains, about 10 million of which were shared by at least two donors. A nearest-neighbor algorithm error-corrected the raw reads and collapsed the reads into unique sequences, merging closely related sequences to remove PCR and sequencing errors. CDR3 sequences were aligned to IMGT reference sequences to assign V, D and J gene segments. Each retained sequence needed at least a six-nucleotide match to both a V gene segment and a J gene segment. A rearrangement was called productive if the CDR3 had no stop codons and remained in frame with V and J, and every other rearrangement was called non-productive. CDR3 was defined according to IMGT convention as the region running from the second conserved V-encoded cysteine to the conserved J-encoded phenylalanine. The earlier analysis of 550 to 650 of the donors excluded any sequence lacking an unambiguous match to a single V gene segment. An earlier analysis of around 600 of the donors classified V segments as functional when productive rearrangements were above 56.7% and as segregating when the standard deviation between donors was above 5%. A statistical classification framework was built to diagnose cytomegalovirus status from the catalog of TCR beta chain sequences. A later analysis assigned V and J genes by comparing TCR nucleotide sequences with IMGT/GENE-DB human TR gene sequences. The TCRdist pipeline was used in a later analysis to assign CDR3 sequences and most-parsimonious VDJ recombination scenarios. A later analysis defined each TCR beta chain by its CDR3 amino acid sequence plus V-gene family, and excluded reads lacking a unique V-gene family. A later analysis removed 592 highly shared, low-generation-probability nucleotide sequences to deal with suspected cross-contamination and a sequencing artifact. In a later analysis, a clonal expansion index for each public chain was calculated from normalized within-repertoire ranks of inferred template counts. Generation probabilities in a later analysis came from a VDJ recombination model fitted to out-of-frame rearrangements, and those results were checked against IGoR. Hypergeometric tests were used in a later analysis to score TCR-TCR, TCR-HLA and TCR-CMV co-occurrence, with a repertoire-size bias correction applied to the TCR pairs. In a later analysis, false discovery rates were estimated by permuting HLA or CMV assignments 20 times. In a later analysis, co-occurring TCRs were grouped using DBSCAN, with TCRdist sequence similarity added in when clustering inside HLA-allele-positive subsets. Co-occurrence clustering excluded repertoires with fewer than 30,000 or more than 120,000 public chains, plus five with anomalous nucleotide sharing. This immuneACCESS table, as held by TCRdb, lists in-frame sequences with V and J called but not all clones. Of the missing ones, under half trace to an unresolved V gene in checked studies; the others have no known cause. V and J calls and clone size are those listed in that table; D and trimming were worked out from the DNA. This sample gives 150,000 to 200,000 clones in total; approximately 71% of them show up just once. The leading ten clones occupy less than 5% of the sample.

Broad study findings and their caveats: A further reported finding was that TCR beta sequences accurately predicted the HLA-A and HLA-B alleles for most subjects in the first cohort. A cluster of highly shared sequence variants was judged likely to represent a technical artifact of the sequencing pipeline. According to a later analysis, parvovirus B19, influenza, CMV and Epstein-Barr virus appeared linked to several top co-occurrence clusters. In the study, roughly 160 TCR beta chains were listed as associated with cytomegalovirus. Sequencing depth was assumed to be roughly uniform across donors in the presence/absence analyses, though that assumption may not hold. In a later genetic analysis, a missense DCLRE1C variant was associated with V-gene and J-gene trimming of TCR beta chains, and the association was replicated in an independent cohort. In vitro tests confirmed that three of the cytomegalovirus-associated TCR beta chains recognize cytomegalovirus antigens. At a false discovery rate of 0.05, a later analysis linked approximately 18,000 TCR beta sequences to specific HLA alleles. In a later analysis, most CMV-associated TCR beta chains were found to appear HLA-restricted, with HLA associations seemingly driven largely by CMV exposure. Because HLA typing was missing for some donors at each locus, association tests included only the typed subset. The only immune exposure information available for the cohort was CMV serostatus. In a later analysis, HLA-associated TCR beta chains showed more clonal expansion and lower generation probabilities than non-associated chains that were equally common. Some IMGT-functional V segments, including TRBV6-2 and TRBV6-3, could not be distinguished by the 87-base-pair reads and were therefore excluded. An earlier analysis of approximately 540 of the donors showed that most TCR beta V segments appeared in productive rearrangements either about 90% or about 30% of the time, which broadly matched IMGT annotations. According to the authors, the approach could potentially be generalized to other disease states and immunological phenotypes. When HLA alleles, especially DR and DQ, strongly co-occurred, TCR associations were difficult to assign to individual alleles. While some public TCRs were present in many individuals, most TCR sequences turned up only very rarely across donors. Correlated functional status among segregating V segments might be attributable to linkage disequilibrium, but an unknown experimental factor could not be ruled out. Because counts were too low, 15 to 20 rarely observed V segments, including chromosome 9 orphons, were excluded from the earlier analysis of several hundred of the donors. A later analysis found that TCR association rates varied across HLA loci, with DRB1 alleles showing the most associated TCRs and HLA-C alleles the fewest. The classifier was reported to diagnose cytomegalovirus status with high specificity and sensitivity in both the original and validation cohorts. Compared with the 666-donor mean, donors in an Asian-associated ancestry cluster had fewer N-insertions in productive TCRs, according to a later genetic analysis. In this cohort, only TCR beta chains were sequenced, and detectable features were limited by the absence of alpha or paired-chain data.

The sequence links TRBV10-3 to TRBJ2-7, and TRBD2 may be the D gene, going by 6 matching bases. This TCR was recovered from a woman under 30 in good health and CMV-seropositive. Material for sequencing was PBMCs. The CDR3 loop reads CAIGGSYEQYF. The sequence in DNA is TGTGCCATCGGGGGGAGCTACGAGCAGTACTTC.